This T cell receptor (beta chain) was identified during a study of siplizumab effects on memory and regulatory T cells. Sequencing was performed with immunoSEQ multiplex PCR; in TCRdb, only in-frame clones are kept and a portion is missing. The sample consists of some 120,000 clones, less than 95% of them appearing once. A note on this clone: The antigen is not known.

The CDR3 is 16 amino acids. From germline, CDR1 is SGDLS and CDR2 YYNGEE. The V and J ends lost 0 bases and 1 base respectively, with 13 bases between them. Findings of the study overall: No assignable naive or memory phenotype existed for roughly 75-97% of proliferating CD4+ or CD8+ clones. Tracing alloreactive clones into unstimulated subsets worked for only a minor fraction of them.

The rearrangement joins TRBV9 to TRBJ2-5; no firm D call. The source material was non-Treg CD4+ T cells sorted from blood. The origin of this receptor is a human donor in good health. The CDR3 region is CASSVGPFSSQETQYF. DNA of the CDR3: TGTGCCAGCAGCGTAGGGCCCTTTAGCAGCCAAGAGACCCAGTACTTC.